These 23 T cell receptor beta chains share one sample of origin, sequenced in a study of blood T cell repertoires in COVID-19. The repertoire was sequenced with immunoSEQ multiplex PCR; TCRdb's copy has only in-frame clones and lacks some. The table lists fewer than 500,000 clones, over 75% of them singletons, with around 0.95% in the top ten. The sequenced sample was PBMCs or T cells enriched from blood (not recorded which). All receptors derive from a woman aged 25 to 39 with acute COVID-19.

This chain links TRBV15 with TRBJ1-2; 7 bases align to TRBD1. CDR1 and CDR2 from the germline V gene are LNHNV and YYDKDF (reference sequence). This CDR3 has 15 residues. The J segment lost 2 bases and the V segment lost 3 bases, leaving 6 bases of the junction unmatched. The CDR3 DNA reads TGTGCCACCAGCAGGACAGGGAAAATGAACTATGGCTACACCTTC. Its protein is CATSRTGKMNYGYTF.

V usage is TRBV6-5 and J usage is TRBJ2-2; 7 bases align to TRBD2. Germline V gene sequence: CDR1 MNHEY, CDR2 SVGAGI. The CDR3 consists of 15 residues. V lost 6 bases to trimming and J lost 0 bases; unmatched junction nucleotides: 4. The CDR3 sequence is CASSLGLSNTGELFF. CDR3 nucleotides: TGTGCCAGCAGCCTGGGACTATCGAACACCGGGGAGCTGTTTTTT.

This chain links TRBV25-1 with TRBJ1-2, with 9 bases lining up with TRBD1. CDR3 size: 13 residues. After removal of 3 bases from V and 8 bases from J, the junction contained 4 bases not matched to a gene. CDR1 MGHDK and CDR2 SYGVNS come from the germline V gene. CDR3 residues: CASSDVDRGGYTF. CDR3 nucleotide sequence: TGTGCCAGCAGTGATGTGGACAGGGGCGGCTACACCTTC.

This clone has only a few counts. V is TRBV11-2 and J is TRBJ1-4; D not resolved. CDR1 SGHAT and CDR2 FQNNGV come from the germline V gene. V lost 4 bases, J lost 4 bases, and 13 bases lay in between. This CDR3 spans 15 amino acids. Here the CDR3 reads CASSSPRRVNEKLFF. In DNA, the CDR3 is TGTGCCAGCAGCTCGCCGCGGCGGGTTAATGAAAAACTGTTTTTT.

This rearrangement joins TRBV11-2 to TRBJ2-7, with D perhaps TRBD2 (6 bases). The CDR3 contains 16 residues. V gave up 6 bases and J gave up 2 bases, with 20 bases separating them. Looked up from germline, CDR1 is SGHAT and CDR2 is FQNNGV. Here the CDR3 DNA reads TGTGCCAGCAGGGACGAAGTACGGGACTCAGCCTACGAGCAGTACTTC. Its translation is CASRDEVRDSAYEQYF.

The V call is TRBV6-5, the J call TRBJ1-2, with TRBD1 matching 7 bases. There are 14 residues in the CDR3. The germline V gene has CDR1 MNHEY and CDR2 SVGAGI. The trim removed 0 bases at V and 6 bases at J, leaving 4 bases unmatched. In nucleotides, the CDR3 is TGTGCCAGCAGTTACTCGATCGGGACAGATGGCTACACCTTC. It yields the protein CASSYSIGTDGYTF.

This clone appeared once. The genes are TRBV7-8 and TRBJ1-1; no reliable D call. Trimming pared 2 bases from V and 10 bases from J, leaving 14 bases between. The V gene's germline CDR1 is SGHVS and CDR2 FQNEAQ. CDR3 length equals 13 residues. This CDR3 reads CASSLSGPGRAFF. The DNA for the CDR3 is TGTGCCAGCAGCTTAAGTGGGCCTGGGAGAGCTTTCTTT.

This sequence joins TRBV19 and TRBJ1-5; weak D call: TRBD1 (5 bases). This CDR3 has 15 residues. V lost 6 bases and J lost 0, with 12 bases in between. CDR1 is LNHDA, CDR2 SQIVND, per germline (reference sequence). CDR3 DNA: TGTGCCAGTAGACCGACAGTTTATAGCAATCAGCCCCAGCATTTT. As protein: CASRPTVYSNQPQHF.

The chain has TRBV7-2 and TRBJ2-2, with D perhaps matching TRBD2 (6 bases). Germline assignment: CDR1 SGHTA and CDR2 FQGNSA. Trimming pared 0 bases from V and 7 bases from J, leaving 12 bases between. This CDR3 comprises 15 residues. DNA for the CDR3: TGTGCCAGCAGCTTAGCCCTAGCGACGGGCGGGGAGCTGTTTTTT. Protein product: CASSLALATGGELFF.

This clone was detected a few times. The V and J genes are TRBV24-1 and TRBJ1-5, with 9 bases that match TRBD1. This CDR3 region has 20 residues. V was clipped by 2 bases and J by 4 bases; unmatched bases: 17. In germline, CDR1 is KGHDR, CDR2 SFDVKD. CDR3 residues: CATSDSGGTGLGLGNQPQHF. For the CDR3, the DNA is TGTGCCACCAGTGATTCCGGAGGGACAGGGCTAGGGTTGGGGAATCAGCCCCAGCATTTT.

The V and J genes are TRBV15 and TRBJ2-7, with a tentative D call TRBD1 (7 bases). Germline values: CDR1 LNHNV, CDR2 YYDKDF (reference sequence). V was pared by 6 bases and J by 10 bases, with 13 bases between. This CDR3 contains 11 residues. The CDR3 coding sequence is TGTGCCACCAGAGGAGGGACAGATCAGTACTTC. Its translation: CATRGGTDQYF.

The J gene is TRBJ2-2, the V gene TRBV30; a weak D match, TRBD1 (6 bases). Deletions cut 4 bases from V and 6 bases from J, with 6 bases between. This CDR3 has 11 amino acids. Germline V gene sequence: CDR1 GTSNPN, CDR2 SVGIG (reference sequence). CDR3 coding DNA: TGTGCCTGGACAGGGGCCGGGGAGCTGTTTTTT. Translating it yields CAWTGAGELFF.

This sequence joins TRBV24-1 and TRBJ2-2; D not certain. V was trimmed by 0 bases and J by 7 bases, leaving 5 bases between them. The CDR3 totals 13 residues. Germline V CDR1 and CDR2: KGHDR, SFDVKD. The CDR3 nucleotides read TGTGCCACCAGTGATTTGATCGGCGGGGAGCTGTTTTTT. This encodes CATSDLIGGELFF.

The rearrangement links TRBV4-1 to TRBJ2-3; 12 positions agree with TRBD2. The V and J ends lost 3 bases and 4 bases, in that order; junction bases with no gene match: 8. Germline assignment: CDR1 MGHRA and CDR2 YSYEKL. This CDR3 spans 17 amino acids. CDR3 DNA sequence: TGCGCCAGCAGCCAGACCCTCCTAGCGGGGGGGGCAGATACGCAGTATTTT. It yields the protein CASSQTLLAGGADTQYF.

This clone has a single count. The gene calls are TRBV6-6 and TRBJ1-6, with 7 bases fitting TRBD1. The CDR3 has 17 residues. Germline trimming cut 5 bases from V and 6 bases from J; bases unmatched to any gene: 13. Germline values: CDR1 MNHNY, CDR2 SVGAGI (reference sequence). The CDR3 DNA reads TGTGCCAGCAGTCAGCTTTTGAGGGACAGCAGTAATTCACCCCTCCACTTT. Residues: CASSQLLRDSSNSPLHF.

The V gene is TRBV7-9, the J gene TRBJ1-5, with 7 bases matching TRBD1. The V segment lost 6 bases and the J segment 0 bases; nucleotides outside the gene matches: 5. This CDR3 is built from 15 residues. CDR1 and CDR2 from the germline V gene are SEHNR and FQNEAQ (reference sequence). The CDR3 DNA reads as TGTGCCAGCAGTATGGGACAGTATAGCAATCAGCCCCAGCATTTT. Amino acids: CASSMGQYSNQPQHF.

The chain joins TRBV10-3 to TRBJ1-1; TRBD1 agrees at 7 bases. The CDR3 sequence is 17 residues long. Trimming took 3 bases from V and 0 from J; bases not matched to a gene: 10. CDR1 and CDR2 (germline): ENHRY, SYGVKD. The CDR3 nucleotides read TGTGCCATCAGTGACCCGGAACAGGGGCCGATGAACACTGAAGCTTTCTTT. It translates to CAISDPEQGPMNTEAFF.

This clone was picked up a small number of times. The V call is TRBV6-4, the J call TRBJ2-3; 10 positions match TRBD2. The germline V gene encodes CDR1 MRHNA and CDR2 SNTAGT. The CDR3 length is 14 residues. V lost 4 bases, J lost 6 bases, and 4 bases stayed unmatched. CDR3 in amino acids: CASSVTSGADTQYF. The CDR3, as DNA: TGTGCCAGCAGTGTTACTAGCGGGGCCGATACGCAGTATTTT.

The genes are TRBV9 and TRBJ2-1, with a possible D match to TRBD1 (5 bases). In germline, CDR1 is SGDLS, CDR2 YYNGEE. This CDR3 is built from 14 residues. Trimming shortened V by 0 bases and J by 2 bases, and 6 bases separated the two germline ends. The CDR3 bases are TGTGCCAGCAGCGTAGCGGACACCTACAATGAGCAGTTCTTC. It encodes CASSVADTYNEQFF.

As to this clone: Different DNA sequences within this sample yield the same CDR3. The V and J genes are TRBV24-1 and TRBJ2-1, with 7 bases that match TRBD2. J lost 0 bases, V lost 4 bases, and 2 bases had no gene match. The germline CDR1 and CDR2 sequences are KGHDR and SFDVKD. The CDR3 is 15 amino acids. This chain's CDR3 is CATSDPGGSYNEQFF. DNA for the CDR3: TGTGCCACCAGTGACCCGGGGGGCTCCTACAATGAGCAGTTCTTC.

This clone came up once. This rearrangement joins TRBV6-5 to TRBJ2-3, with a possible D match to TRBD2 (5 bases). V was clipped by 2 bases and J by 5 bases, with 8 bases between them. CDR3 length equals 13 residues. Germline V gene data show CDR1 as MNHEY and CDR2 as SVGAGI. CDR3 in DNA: TGTGCCAGCAGTTACGGGAGTGGAGATACGCAGTATTTT. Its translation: CASSYGSGDTQYF.

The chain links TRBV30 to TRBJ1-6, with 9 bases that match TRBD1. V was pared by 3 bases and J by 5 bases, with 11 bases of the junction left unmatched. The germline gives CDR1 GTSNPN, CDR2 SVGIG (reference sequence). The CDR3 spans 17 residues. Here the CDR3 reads CAWRGGQGRLNNSPLHF. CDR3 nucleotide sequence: TGTGCCTGGAGAGGCGGACAGGGGCGACTCAATAATTCACCCCTCCACTTT.

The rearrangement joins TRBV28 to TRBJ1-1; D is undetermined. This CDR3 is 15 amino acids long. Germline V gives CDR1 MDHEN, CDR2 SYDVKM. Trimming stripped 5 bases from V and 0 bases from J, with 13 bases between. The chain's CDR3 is CASSRLSGMNTEAFF. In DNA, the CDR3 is TGTGCCAGCAGTCGGTTATCGGGAATGAACACTGAAGCTTTCTTT.